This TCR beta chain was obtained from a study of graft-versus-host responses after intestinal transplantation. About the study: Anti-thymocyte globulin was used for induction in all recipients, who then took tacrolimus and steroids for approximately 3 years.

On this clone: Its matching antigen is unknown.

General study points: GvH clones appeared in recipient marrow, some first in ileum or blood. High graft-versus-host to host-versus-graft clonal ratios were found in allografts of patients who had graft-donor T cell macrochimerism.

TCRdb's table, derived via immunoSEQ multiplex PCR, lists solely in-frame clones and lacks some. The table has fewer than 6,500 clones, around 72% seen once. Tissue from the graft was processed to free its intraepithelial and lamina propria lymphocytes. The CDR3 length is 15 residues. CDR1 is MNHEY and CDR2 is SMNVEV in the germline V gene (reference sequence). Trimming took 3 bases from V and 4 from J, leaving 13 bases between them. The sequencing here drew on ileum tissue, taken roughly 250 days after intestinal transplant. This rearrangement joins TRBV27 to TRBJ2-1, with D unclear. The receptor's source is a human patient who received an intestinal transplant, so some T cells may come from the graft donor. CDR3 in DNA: TGTGCCAGCAGTTTTAGGTTGGAGAGGTACAATGAGCAGTTCTTC. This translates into CASSFRLERYNEQFF.